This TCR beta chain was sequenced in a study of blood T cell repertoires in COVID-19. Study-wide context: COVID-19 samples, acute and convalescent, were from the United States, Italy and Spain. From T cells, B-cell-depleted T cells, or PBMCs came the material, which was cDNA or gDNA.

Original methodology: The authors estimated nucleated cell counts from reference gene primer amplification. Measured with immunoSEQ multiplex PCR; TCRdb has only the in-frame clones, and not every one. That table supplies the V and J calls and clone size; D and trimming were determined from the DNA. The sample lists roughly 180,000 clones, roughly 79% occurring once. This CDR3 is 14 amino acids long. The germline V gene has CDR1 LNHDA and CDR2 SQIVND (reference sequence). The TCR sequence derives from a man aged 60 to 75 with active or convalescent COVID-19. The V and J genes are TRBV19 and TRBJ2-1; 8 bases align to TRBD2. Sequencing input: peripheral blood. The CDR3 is CAVVGRERPNEQFF. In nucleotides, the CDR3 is TGTGCGGTTGTCGGGAGGGAGAGGCCCAATGAGCAGTTCTTC.